The 11 T cell receptor beta chains below were found in one sample sequenced in a study of somatic mutations in cytotoxic T cells in rheumatoid arthritis. The protocol was immunoSEQ multiplex PCR, while the TCRdb copy is restricted to in-frame clones and leaves out a portion. The table shows about 18,000 clones, with 82% occurring only once. The sequenced sample consisted of CD8+ T cells sorted from blood. These receptors were taken from a woman aged 45 to 65 in good health.

This chain connects TRBV6-1 to TRBJ1-3, with D perhaps matching TRBD1 (5 bases). The V gene lost 4 bases and the J gene lost 2 bases, with 12 bases spanning the gap. The CDR3 totals 15 residues. Germline V gene sequence: CDR1 MNHNS, CDR2 SASEGT. CDR3 loop: CASSGGPTPGNTIYF. CDR3 DNA sequence: TGTGCCAGCAGTGGGGGACCGACCCCTGGAAACACCATATATTTT.

The chain has TRBV4-2 and TRBJ1-4; D gene uncertain. Trimming pared 4 bases from V and 8 bases from J, leaving 11 bases between. In germline, CDR1 is LGHNA, CDR2 YNFKEQ. This CDR3 has 13 residues. The DNA for the CDR3 is TGTGCCAGCAGCCTCGTGGGCGGAGAAAAACTGTTTTTT. It is translated as CASSLVGGEKLFF.

J is TRBJ2-1 and V is TRBV13; D might be TRBD1 or TRBD2, each matching 5 bases. Trimming shortened V by 4 bases and J by 0 bases, and 22 bases separated the two germline ends. The germline V gene has CDR1 PRHDT and CDR2 FYEKMQ (reference sequence). This CDR3 has 19 residues. The CDR3 spells CASSSLIITGLSSYNEQFF. In DNA, the CDR3 is TGTGCCAGCAGCTCCCTTATAATAACGGGGCTTAGCTCCTACAATGAGCAGTTCTTC. Complete variable domain (other parts from reference TRBV13 and TRBJ2-1): AAGVIQSPRHLIKEKRETATLKCYPIPRHDTVYWYQQGPGQDPQFLISFYEKMQSDKGSIPDRFSAQQFSDYHSELNMSSLELGDSALYFCASSSLIITGLSSYNEQFFGPGTRLTVL.

The chain combines TRBV5-5 with TRBJ2-7; maybe TRBD2 (6 bases). The V end was cut by 5 bases, the J end by 6 bases, with 9 bases between. Germline V gene sequence: CDR1 SGHKS, CDR2 YYEKEE (reference sequence). The CDR3 consists of 11 residues. The CDR3 here is CASSGGSEQYF. The CDR3 DNA follows: TGTGCCAGCAGTGGGGGGAGCGAGCAGTACTTC.

This sequence joins TRBV27 and TRBJ2-7; 8 nucleotides align to TRBD1. The junction had 6 bases not matched to a gene; V was cut back by 6 bases and J by 2 bases. The V gene's germline CDR1 is MNHEY and CDR2 SMNVEV (reference sequence). The CDR3 has 14 residues. The CDR3 bases are TGTGCCAGCAGCCCAGGACAGGGAGCCTACGAGCAGTACTTC. Translation: CASSPGQGAYEQYF.

The rearrangement uses TRBV7-9 and TRBJ2-3; 12 positions match TRBD2. Trimming took 5 bases from V and 1 from J; bases not matched to a gene: 4. Germline V gene data show CDR1 as SEHNR and CDR2 as FQNEAQ (reference sequence). The CDR3 loop spans 16 amino acids. In nucleotides, the CDR3 is TGTGCCAGCAGCAAGACTAGCGGGGGTCGCACAGATACGCAGTATTTT. As protein: CASSKTSGGRTDTQYF. The full variable domain, completed using reference TRBV7-9 and TRBJ2-3, is DTGVSQNPRHKITKRGQNVTFRCDPISEHNRLYWYRQTLGQGPEFLTYFQNEAQLEKSRLLSDRFSAERPKGSFSTLEIQRTEQGDSAMYLCASSKTSGGRTDTQYFGPGTRLTVL.

The CDR3 reads CASSEGDRFPYEQYF. The CDR3 DNA is TGTGCCAGCAGCGAAGGGGACAGATTTCCTTACGAGCAGTACTTC. The chain employs TRBV11-3 and TRBJ2-7, with 7 bases identical to TRBD1. The CDR3 runs to 15 residues. The germline V gene has CDR1 SGHNT and CDR2 YENEEA. V shed 5 bases, J shed 4 bases, and the junction held 11 bases outside the gene matches.

The V call is TRBV30, the J call TRBJ2-1; no firm D call. In germline, CDR1 is GTSNPN, CDR2 SVGIG (reference sequence). Trimming took 1 base from V and 0 from J, leaving 10 bases between them. The CDR3 runs to 15 residues. CDR3 in amino acids: CAWSAAVASYNEQFF. The DNA of the CDR3 is TGTGCCTGGAGTGCCGCGGTAGCCTCCTACAATGAGCAGTTCTTC.

Within the sample, this clone is medium-sized. CDR3 residues: CASSLSGDYNEQFF. In DNA, the CDR3 is TGTGCCAGCAGTCTTAGCGGGGACTACAATGAGCAGTTCTTC. The chain couples TRBV25-1 to TRBJ2-1; the match to TRBD2 covers 8 bases. V was pared by 5 bases and J by 3 bases, with 3 bases of the junction left unmatched. This CDR3 region has 14 residues. Per the germline V gene, CDR1 is MGHDK and CDR2 is SYGVNS.

This sequence joins TRBV4-1 and TRBJ2-5; D possibly uses TRBD1 or TRBD2 (6 bases each). Trimming took 4 bases from V and 5 from J, leaving 14 bases between them. This CDR3 region has 14 residues. The germline V gene has CDR1 MGHRA and CDR2 YSYEKL. CDR3 amino acids: CASSLGGGEETQYF. CDR3 in DNA: TGCGCCAGCAGCCTGGGGGGCGGGGAGGAGACCCAGTACTTC.

This clone came up once. V gene TRBV9 combines with J gene TRBJ2-7; 8 positions agree with TRBD1. Germline-derived CDR1 and CDR2 are SGDLS and YYNGEE. J lost 4 bases, V lost 2 bases, and 11 bases had no gene match. This CDR3 is 16 amino acids long. CDR3 DNA: TGTGCCAGCAGCGTTTCCGTTCAGGGGGCGGGTTACGAGCAGTACTTC. Translated: CASSVSVQGAGYEQYF.